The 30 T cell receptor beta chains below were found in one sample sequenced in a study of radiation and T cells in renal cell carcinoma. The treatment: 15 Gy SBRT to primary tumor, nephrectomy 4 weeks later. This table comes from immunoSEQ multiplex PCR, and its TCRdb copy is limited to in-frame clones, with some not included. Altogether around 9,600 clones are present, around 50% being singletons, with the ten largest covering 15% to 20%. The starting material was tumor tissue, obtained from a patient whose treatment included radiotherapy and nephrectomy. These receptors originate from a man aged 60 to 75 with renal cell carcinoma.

CDR3 DNA sequence: TGTGCCAGCAGTGAAGCGCAAGCAGTGAACTATGGCTACACCTTC. Its protein is CASSEAQAVNYGYTF. The chain employs TRBV2 and TRBJ1-2; D gene ambiguous. CDR1 and CDR2 from the germline V gene are SNHLY and FYNNEI. The CDR3 is made up of 15 amino acids. V lost 0 bases to trimming and J lost 2 bases, with 10 bases between them.

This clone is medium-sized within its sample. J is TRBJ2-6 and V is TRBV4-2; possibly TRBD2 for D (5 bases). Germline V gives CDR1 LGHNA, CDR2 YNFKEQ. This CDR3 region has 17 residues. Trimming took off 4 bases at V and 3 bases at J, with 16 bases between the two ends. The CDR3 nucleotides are TGTGCCAGCAGCCCCGAACATACGGGGTTTGGGGCCAACGTCCTGACTTTC. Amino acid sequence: CASSPEHTGFGANVLTF.

The CDR3 here is CASSVDRVQETQYF. The CDR3 DNA reads as TGCGCCAGCAGCGTGGACAGGGTCCAAGAGACCCAGTACTTC. V gene TRBV5-1 combines with J gene TRBJ2-5; 8 positions match TRBD1. CDR1 SGHRS and CDR2 YFSETQ come from the germline V gene. CDR3 size: 14 residues. Trimming removed 4 bases from V and 1 base from J; junction bases left unmatched: 3.

The CDR3 loop reads CSVARVAYEQYF. The CDR3 nucleotides are TGCAGCGTCGCCAGGGTTGCCTACGAGCAGTACTTC. The chain joins TRBV29-1 to TRBJ2-5; D is possibly TRBD1 (5 bases). The J call may be in error: the DNA end matches TRBJ2-7 better. The germline CDR1 and CDR2 sequences are SQVTM and ANQGSEA. The CDR3 spans 12 residues.

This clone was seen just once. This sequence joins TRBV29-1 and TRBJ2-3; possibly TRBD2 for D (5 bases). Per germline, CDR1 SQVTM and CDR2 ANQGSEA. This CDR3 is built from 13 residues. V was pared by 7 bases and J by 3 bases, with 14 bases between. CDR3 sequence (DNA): TGCAGCGCGTCCATTCCGGGGACAGATACGCAGTATTTT. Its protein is CSASIPGTDTQYF.

The CDR3 DNA reads TGTGCCAGCAGCACGCGACAGACCGATGGCTACACCTTC. The encoded protein is CASSTRQTDGYTF. The chain carries TRBV4-2 and TRBJ1-2, with D perhaps matching TRBD1 (5 bases). The CDR3 length is 13 residues. The V end was cut by 5 bases, the J end by 6 bases, with 13 bases between. The germline gives CDR1 LGHNA, CDR2 YNFKEQ.

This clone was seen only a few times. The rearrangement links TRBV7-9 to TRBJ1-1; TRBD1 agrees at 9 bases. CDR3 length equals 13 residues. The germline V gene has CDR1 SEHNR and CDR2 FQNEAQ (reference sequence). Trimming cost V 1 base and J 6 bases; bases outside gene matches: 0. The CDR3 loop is CASSLGQGAEAFF. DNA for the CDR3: TGTGCCAGCAGCTTAGGACAGGGGGCTGAAGCTTTCTTT.

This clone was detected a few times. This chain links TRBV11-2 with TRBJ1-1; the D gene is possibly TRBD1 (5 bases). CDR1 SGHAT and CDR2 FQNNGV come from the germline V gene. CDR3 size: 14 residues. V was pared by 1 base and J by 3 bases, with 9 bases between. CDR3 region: CASSLGGADTEAFF. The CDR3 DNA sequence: TGTGCCAGCAGCTTAGGGGGCGCGGACACTGAAGCTTTCTTT.

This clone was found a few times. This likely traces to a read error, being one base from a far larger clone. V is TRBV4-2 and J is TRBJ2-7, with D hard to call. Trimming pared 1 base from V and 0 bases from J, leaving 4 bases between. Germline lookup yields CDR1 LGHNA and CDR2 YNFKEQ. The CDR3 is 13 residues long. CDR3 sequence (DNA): TGTGCCAGCAGCCAAGTCGGCTCCTACGAGCAGTACTTC. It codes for CASSQVGSYEQYF.

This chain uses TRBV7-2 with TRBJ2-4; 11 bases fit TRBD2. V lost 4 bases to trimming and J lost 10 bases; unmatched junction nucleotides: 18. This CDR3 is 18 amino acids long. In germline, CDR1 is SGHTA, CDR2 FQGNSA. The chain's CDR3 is CASSSYPFSSGRKEIQYF. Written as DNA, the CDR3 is TGTGCCAGCAGCTCTTACCCCTTCTCTAGCGGGAGGAAGGAAATTCAGTACTTC. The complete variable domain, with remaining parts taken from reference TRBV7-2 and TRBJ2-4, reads GAGVSQSPSNKVTEKGKDVELRCDPISGHTALYWYRQSLGQGLEFLIYFQGNSAPDKSGLPSDRFSAERTGGSVSTLTIQRTQQEDSAVYLCASSSYPFSSGRKEIQYFGAGTRLSVL.

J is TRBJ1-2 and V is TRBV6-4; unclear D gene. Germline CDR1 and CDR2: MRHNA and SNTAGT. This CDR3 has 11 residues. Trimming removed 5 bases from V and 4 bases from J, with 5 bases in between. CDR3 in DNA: TGTGCCAGCAGTTTAGGCTATGGCTACACCTTC. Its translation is CASSLGYGYTF.

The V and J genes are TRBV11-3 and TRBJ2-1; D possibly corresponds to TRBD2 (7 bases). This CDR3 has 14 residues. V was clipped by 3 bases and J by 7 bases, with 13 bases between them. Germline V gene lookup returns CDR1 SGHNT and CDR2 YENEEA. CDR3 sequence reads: CASSFGGARNEQFF. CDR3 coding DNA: TGTGCCAGCAGCTTTGGGGGGGCGCGGAATGAGCAGTTCTTC.

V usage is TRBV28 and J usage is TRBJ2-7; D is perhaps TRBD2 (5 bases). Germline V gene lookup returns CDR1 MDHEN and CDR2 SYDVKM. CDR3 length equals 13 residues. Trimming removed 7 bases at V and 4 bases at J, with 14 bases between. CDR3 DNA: TGTGCCAGCATTAAATCCAGCGGATACGAGCAGTACTTC. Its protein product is CASIKSSGYEQYF.

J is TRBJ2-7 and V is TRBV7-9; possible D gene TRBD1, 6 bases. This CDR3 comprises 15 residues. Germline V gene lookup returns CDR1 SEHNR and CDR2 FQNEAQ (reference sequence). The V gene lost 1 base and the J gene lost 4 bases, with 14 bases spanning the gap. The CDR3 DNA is TGTGCCAGCAGCTTAGGGGGACAAGATGGATACGAGCAGTACTTC. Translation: CASSLGGQDGYEQYF.

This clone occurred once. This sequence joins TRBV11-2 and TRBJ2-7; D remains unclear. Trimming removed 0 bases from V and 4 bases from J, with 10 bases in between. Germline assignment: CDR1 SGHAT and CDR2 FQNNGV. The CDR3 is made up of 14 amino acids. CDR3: CASSLDLLRYEQYF. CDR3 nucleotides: TGTGCCAGCAGCTTAGATCTTCTGAGGTACGAGCAGTACTTC.

Written as DNA, the CDR3 is TGCGCCAGCAGCCAGGGGAGTGAAAAACTGTTTTTT. As protein: CASSQGSEKLFF. This sequence joins TRBV4-3 and TRBJ1-4; D call uncertain. Germline V lookup: CDR1 LGHNA, CDR2 YSLEER. The CDR3 loop spans 12 amino acids. V lost 3 bases and J lost 7, with 6 bases in between.

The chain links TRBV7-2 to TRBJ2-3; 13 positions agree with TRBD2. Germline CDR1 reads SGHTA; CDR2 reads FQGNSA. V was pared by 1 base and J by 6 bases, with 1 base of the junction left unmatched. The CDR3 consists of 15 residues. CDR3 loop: CASSLGLAGGDTQYF. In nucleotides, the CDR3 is TGTGCCAGCAGCTTAGGACTAGCGGGAGGCGATACGCAGTATTTT.

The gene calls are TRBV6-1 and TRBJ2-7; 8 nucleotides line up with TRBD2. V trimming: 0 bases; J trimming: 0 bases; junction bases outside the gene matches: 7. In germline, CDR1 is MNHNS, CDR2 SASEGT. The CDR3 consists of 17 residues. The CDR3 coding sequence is TGTGCCAGCAGTGAAGCGCTTTGGGGGACTAGCTCCTACGAGCAGTACTTC. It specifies CASSEALWGTSSYEQYF.

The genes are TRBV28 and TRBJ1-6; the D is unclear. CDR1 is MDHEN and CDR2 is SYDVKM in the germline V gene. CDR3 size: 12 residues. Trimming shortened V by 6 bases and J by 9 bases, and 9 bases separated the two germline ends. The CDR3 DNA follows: TGTGCCAGCAGCCCCCTATCTTCACCCCTCCACTTT. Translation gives CASSPLSSPLHF. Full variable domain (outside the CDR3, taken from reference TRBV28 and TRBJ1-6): DVKVTQSSRYLVKRTGEKVFLECVQDMDHENMFWYRQDPGLGLRLIYFSYDVKMKEKGDIPEGYSVSREKKERFSLILESASTNQTSMYLCASSPLSSPLHFGNGTRLTVT.

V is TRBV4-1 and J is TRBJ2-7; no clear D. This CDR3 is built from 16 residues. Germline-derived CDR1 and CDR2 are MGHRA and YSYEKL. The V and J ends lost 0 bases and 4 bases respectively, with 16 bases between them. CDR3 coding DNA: TGCGCCAGCAGCCAAGAAATATTGGGAATTGGGTACGAGCAGTACTTC. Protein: CASSQEILGIGYEQYF.

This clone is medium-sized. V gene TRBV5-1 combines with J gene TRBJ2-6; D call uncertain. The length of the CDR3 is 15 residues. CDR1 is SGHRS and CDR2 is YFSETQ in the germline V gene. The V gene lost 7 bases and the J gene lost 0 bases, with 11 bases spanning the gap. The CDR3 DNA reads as TGCGCCAGCCGCCAACAAGCCTCTGGGGCCAACGTCCTGACTTTC. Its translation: CASRQQASGANVLTF. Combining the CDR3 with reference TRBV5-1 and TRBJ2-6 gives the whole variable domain KAGVTQTPRYLIKTRGQQVTLSCSPISGHRSVSWYQQTPGQGLQFLFEYFSETQRNKGNFPGRFSGRQFSNSRSEMNVSTLELGDSALYLCASRQQASGANVLTFGAGSRLTVL.

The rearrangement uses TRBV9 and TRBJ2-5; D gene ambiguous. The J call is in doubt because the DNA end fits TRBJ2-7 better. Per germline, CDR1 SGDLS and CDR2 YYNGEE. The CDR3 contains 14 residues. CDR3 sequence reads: CASSVAVAGYEQYF. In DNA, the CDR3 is TGTGCCAGCAGCGTAGCAGTGGCTGGCTACGAGCAGTACTTC.

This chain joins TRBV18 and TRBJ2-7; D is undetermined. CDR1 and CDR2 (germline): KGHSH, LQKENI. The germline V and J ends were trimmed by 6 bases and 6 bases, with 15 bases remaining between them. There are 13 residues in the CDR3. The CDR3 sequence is CASSPPTLGEQYF. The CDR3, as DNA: TGTGCCAGCTCGCCCCCGACGCTGGGCGAGCAGTACTTC.

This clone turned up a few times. CDR3 sequence reads: CASSSKTRVDDEQYF. Here the CDR3 DNA reads TGTGCCAGCAGTTCCAAGACCAGGGTTGACGACGAGCAGTACTTC. J is TRBJ2-7 and V is TRBV27; a weak D match, TRBD1 (5 bases). Per germline, CDR1 MNHEY and CDR2 SMNVEV (reference sequence). V was pared by 4 bases and J by 5 bases, with 18 bases between. The CDR3 is 15 amino acids.

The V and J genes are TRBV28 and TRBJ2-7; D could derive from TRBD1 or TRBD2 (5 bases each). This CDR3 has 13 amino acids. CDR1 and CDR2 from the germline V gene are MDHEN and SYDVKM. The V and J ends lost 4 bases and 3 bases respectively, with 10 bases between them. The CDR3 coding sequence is TGTGCCAGCAGTTCGGGACGGAACTACGAGCAGTACTTC. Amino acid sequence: CASSSGRNYEQYF.

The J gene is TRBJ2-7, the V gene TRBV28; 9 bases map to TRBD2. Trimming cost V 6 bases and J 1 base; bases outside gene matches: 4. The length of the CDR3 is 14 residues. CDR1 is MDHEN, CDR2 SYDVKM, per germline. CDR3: CASRPTSGSYEQYF. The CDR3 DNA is TGTGCCAGCAGGCCAACTAGCGGGTCCTACGAGCAGTACTTC.

CDR3 loop: CASSQPPSYGYTF. The CDR3 bases are TGTGCCAGCAGCCAACCTCCGTCCTATGGCTACACCTTC. The chain carries TRBV4-2 and TRBJ1-2; no reliable D call. V shed 2 bases and J shed 4 bases, with 8 bases lying between them. This CDR3 comprises 13 residues. Germline V gene lookup returns CDR1 LGHNA and CDR2 YNFKEQ.

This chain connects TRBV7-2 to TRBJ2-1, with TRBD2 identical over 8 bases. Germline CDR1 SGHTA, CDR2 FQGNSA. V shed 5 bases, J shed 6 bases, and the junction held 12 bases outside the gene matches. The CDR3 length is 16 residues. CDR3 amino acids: CASSPTGTRRFNEQFF. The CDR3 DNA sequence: TGTGCCAGCAGCCCGACCGGGACTAGGCGATTCAATGAGCAGTTCTTC.

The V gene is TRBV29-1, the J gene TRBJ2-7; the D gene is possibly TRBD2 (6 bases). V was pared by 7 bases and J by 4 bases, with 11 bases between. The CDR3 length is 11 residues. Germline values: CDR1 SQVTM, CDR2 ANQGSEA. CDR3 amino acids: CSDSGLYEQYF. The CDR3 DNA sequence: TGCAGCGATAGCGGTTTATACGAGCAGTACTTC.

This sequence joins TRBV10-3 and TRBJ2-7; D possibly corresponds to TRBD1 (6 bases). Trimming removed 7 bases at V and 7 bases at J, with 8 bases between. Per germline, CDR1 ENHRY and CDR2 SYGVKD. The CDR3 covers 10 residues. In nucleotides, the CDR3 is TGTGCCATCAAAGACAGGGAGCAGTACTTC. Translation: CAIKDREQYF.